The 32 T cell receptor beta chains listed next were all sequenced from one sample in a study of T cell responses to AZD1222 COVID-19 vaccine. Sequencing used immunoSEQ multiplex PCR; TCRdb keeps in-frame clones, though not all of them. The sample carries 130,000 or so clones, 93% recorded once. The source material was peripheral blood, sampled on day 0 of AZD1222 vaccination. These receptors were obtained from an adult in good health.

This clone showed up just once. This chain uses TRBV19 with TRBJ1-2, with TRBD1 as a possible D gene (6 bases). From germline, CDR1 is LNHDA and CDR2 SQIVND (reference sequence). Trimming took 5 bases from V and 0 from J, leaving 22 bases between them. This CDR3 contains 18 residues. CDR3 residues: CASSGGRSVFPTNYGYTF. The CDR3 DNA is TGTGCCAGTAGTGGGGGGCGCTCTGTATTCCCCACTAACTATGGCTACACCTTC. Using reference TRBV19 and TRBJ1-2 for the parts outside the CDR3, the full variable domain is DGGITQSPKYLFRKEGQNVTLSCEQNLNHDAMYWYRQDPGQGLRLIYYSQIVNDFQKGDIAEGYSVSREKKESFPLTVTSAQKNPTAFYLCASSGGRSVFPTNYGYTFGSGTRLTVV.

The rearrangement uses TRBV12-3 or TRBV12-4 and TRBJ1-1, with unresolved D. The CDR3 is 13 residues long. Trimming cost V 0 bases and J 6 bases, with 8 bases left between them. CDR3 sequence: CASSLALSAEAFF. CDR3 DNA: TGTGCCAGCAGTTTAGCGCTCTCAGCTGAAGCTTTCTTT.

The genes are TRBV28 and TRBJ1-1; D is unclear. The length of the CDR3 is 12 residues. The V end was cut by 6 bases, the J end by 4 bases, with 9 bases between. CDR1 and CDR2 from the germline V gene are MDHEN and SYDVKM. DNA of the CDR3: TGTGCCAGCAGGGTAGGAAGCACTGAAGCTTTCTTT. Translated: CASRVGSTEAFF.

The V gene is TRBV7-9, the J gene TRBJ1-1; 7 bases are a match to TRBD1. J lost 0 bases, V lost 2 bases, and 3 bases had no gene match. Germline V CDR1 and CDR2: SEHNR, FQNEAQ (reference sequence). The CDR3 covers 15 residues. The CDR3 spells CASSLSTGVNTEAFF. The CDR3 DNA reads TGTGCCAGCAGCTTATCCACAGGGGTGAACACTGAAGCTTTCTTT.

The V gene is TRBV4-2, the J gene TRBJ1-1, with D perhaps matching TRBD1 (5 bases). The CDR3 consists of 15 residues. The V end was cut by 0 bases, the J end by 6 bases, with 14 bases between. Germline V gene lookup returns CDR1 LGHNA and CDR2 YNFKEQ. The CDR3 DNA reads TGTGCCAGCAGCCAAGAGGAGGGACGGATATCTGAAGCTTTCTTT. Protein: CASSQEEGRISEAFF.

The rearrangement uses TRBV18 and TRBJ2-7; 8 bases match TRBD1. The CDR3 spans 13 residues. The V gene end was trimmed by 6 bases and the J gene end by 6 bases; junction bases not matched to a gene: 7. Germline CDR1 KGHSH, CDR2 LQKENI. CDR3 nucleotide sequence: TGTGCCAGCTCCCAAGACAGGGGATCCGAGCAGTACTTC. Translation gives CASSQDRGSEQYF.

The chain uses TRBV19 and TRBJ1-2; a weak D match, TRBD1 (6 bases). Trimming took off 5 bases at V and 4 bases at J, with 11 bases between the two ends. This CDR3 is 13 amino acids long. Looked up from germline, CDR1 is LNHDA and CDR2 is SQIVND (reference sequence). The CDR3 coding sequence is TGTGCCAGTAGTCCGGACAGTCCCTATGGCTACACCTTC. Protein sequence: CASSPDSPYGYTF.

The chain is built from TRBV3-1 (or the pseudogene TRBV3-2) and TRBJ2-7; 10 bases line up with TRBD2. V gave up 0 bases and J gave up 1 base; unmatched junction bases: 3. The CDR3 extends over 16 amino acids. CDR1 and CDR2 from the germline V gene are LGHDT and YNNKEL (reference sequence). CDR3: CASSQDWTSGSYEQYF. CDR3 bases: TGTGCCAGCAGCCAAGACTGGACTAGCGGTTCCTACGAGCAGTACTTC.

The chain uses TRBV10-3 and TRBJ1-3; the D is unclear. CDR1 ENHRY and CDR2 SYGVKD come from the germline V gene. The CDR3 sequence is 14 residues long. Trimming left V 3 bases short and J 0 bases short, with 6 bases between. CDR3 coding DNA: TGTGCCATCAGTGACGGCACCTCTGGAAACACCATATATTTT. Translated: CAISDGTSGNTIYF.

This clone has a single count. V gene TRBV27 combines with J gene TRBJ2-1; D gene uncertain. The CDR3 extends over 14 amino acids. Trimming took 5 bases from V and 5 from J, leaving 13 bases between them. Germline CDR1 and CDR2: MNHEY and SMNVEV (reference sequence). The CDR3 loop reads CASSHLSVDNEQFF. The CDR3, as DNA: TGTGCCAGCAGTCACCTCTCAGTAGACAATGAGCAGTTCTTC.

The rearrangement joins TRBV6-6 to TRBJ2-1; D gene unclear. This CDR3 is built from 13 residues. V lost 7 bases to trimming and J lost 8 bases, with 15 bases between them. Germline V lookup: CDR1 MNHNY, CDR2 SVGAGI (reference sequence). CDR3 loop: CASTTSGWDEQFF. The DNA for the CDR3 is TGTGCCAGCACCACCTCGGGCTGGGATGAGCAGTTCTTC.

This chain joins TRBV30 and TRBJ1-2; perhaps TRBD1 as D (5 bases). CDR1 and CDR2 (germline): GTSNPN, SVGIG (reference sequence). The CDR3 covers 13 residues. Trimming took 5 bases from V and 1 from J, leaving 11 bases between them. CDR3 nucleotide sequence: TGTGCCTGGGAGAGGGACGTTAACTATGGCTACACCTTC. Protein sequence: CAWERDVNYGYTF.

The chain recombines TRBV6-1 with TRBJ2-4; 8 bases fit TRBD1. This CDR3 region has 17 residues. J gave up 2 bases and V 2 bases, and 8 bases lay outside the gene matches. From germline, CDR1 is MNHNS and CDR2 SASEGT. The CDR3 reads CASSEIGQGSPKNIQYF. The CDR3 nucleotides are TGTGCCAGCAGTGAAATAGGACAGGGATCCCCCAAAAACATTCAGTACTTC.

The DNA for the CDR3 is TGTGCCAGCAGCTACAGGGACATAACAAATCAGCCCCAGCATTTT. Translation: CASSYRDITNQPQHF. This sequence joins TRBV2 and TRBJ1-5, with TRBD1 as a possible D gene (6 bases). The V gene lost 6 bases and the J gene lost 4 bases, with 16 bases spanning the gap. CDR3 length equals 15 residues. CDR1 is SNHLY, CDR2 FYNNEI, per germline.

The V gene is TRBV19, the J gene TRBJ2-1; 10 bases match TRBD1. This CDR3 contains 16 residues. V lost 7 bases and J lost 7; bases outside the gene matches: 13. Germline V lookup: CDR1 LNHDA, CDR2 SQIVND (reference sequence). The CDR3 bases are TGTGCCAGTAAGAGTCGATTGGGACAGGGGTCGAATGAGCAGTTCTTC. Translation gives CASKSRLGQGSNEQFF.

As DNA, the CDR3 is TGTGCCAGCAGCTTTCGCGGGTACTCCGAAGGTACTGAAGCTTTCTTT. Translating gives CASSFRGYSEGTEAFF. The chain employs TRBV7-2 and TRBJ1-1; D gene ambiguous. The V gene's germline CDR1 is SGHTA and CDR2 FQGNSA. Trimming took 3 bases from V and 5 from J, leaving 19 bases between them. The length of the CDR3 is 16 residues.

This chain connects TRBV30 to TRBJ2-7, with D possibly TRBD1 on 5 matching bases. V gave up 8 bases and J gave up 7 bases, with 15 bases separating them. The CDR3 extends over 11 amino acids. Looked up from germline, CDR1 is GTSNPN and CDR2 is SVGIG (reference sequence). DNA for the CDR3: TGTGCCCAGGGCCTCCTTCAGGAGCAGTACTTC. This encodes CAQGLLQEQYF.

The chain uses TRBV30 and TRBJ1-5; no definite D call. The CDR3 is made up of 13 amino acids. The V gene's germline CDR1 is GTSNPN and CDR2 SVGIG (reference sequence). V gave up 1 base and J gave up 6 bases, with 10 bases separating them. The CDR3 loop is CAWSADLTQPQHF. CDR3 sequence (DNA): TGTGCCTGGAGTGCGGACCTAACTCAGCCCCAGCATTTT. Based on the CDR3 plus reference TRBV30 and TRBJ1-5, the full variable domain is SQTIHQWPATLVQPVGSPLSLECTVEGTSNPNLYWYRQAAGRGLQLLFYSVGIGQISSEVPQNLSASRPQDRQFILSSKKLLLSDSGFYLCAWSADLTQPQHFGDGTRLSIL.

The chain employs TRBV6-5 and TRBJ2-7, with D perhaps assigned TRBD1 or TRBD2 (7 bases each). The CDR3 runs to 13 residues. The V gene's germline CDR1 is MNHEY and CDR2 SVGAGI. Trimming removed 6 bases from V and 4 bases from J, with 13 bases in between. The CDR3 here is CASSRGGGYEQYF. In DNA, the CDR3 is TGTGCCAGCAGCAGGGGGGGCGGGTACGAGCAGTACTTC.

The chain carries TRBV30 and TRBJ1-2; D gene ambiguous. Germline V CDR1 and CDR2: GTSNPN, SVGIG (reference sequence). The V gene lost 4 bases and the J gene lost 4 bases, with 10 bases spanning the gap. The CDR3 extends over 12 amino acids. The CDR3 coding sequence is TGTGCCTGGATTAGCCCTATCTATGGCTACACCTTC. Translating it yields CAWISPIYGYTF.

In nucleotides, the CDR3 is TGCGCCAGCAGCTTAGACGGACCCCGCTCTGGAAACACCATATATTTT. Encoded protein: CASSLDGPRSGNTIYF. The chain joins TRBV5-1 to TRBJ1-3; D is unclear. Trimming removed 2 bases at V and 0 bases at J, with 12 bases between. The CDR3 totals 16 residues. Germline CDR1 and CDR2: SGHRS and YFSETQ.

The chain's CDR3 is CAWSNAIGAFF. The CDR3 DNA reads TGTGCCTGGAGTAATGCAATAGGGGCTTTCTTT. The chain has TRBV30 and TRBJ1-1, with unresolved D. The V end was cut by 2 bases, the J end by 11 bases, with 12 bases between. Germline V gene data show CDR1 as GTSNPN and CDR2 as SVGIG (reference sequence). There are 11 residues in the CDR3.

V is TRBV6-5 and J is TRBJ1-5, with D possibly matching TRBD1 (6 bases). The germline CDR1 and CDR2 sequences are MNHEY and SVGAGI. The V gene lost 6 bases and the J gene lost 5 bases, with 11 bases spanning the gap. CDR3 size: 13 residues. The CDR3 coding sequence is TGTGCCAGCAGCCGGAACAGGGATCAGCCCCAGCATTTT. This encodes CASSRNRDQPQHF.

J is TRBJ2-1 and V is TRBV6-5; the D is unclear. V was clipped by 6 bases and J by 1 base, with 7 bases between them. Per the germline V gene, CDR1 is MNHEY and CDR2 is SVGAGI. This CDR3 region has 13 residues. CDR3 DNA: TGTGCCAGCAGGATAGGGTCCTACAATGAGCAGTTCTTC. It encodes CASRIGSYNEQFF.

The V and J genes are TRBV19 and TRBJ1-5; no definite D call. The germline CDR1 and CDR2 sequences are LNHDA and SQIVND (reference sequence). V was pared by 5 bases and J by 2 bases, with 10 bases between. This CDR3 spans 14 amino acids. Written as DNA, the CDR3 is TGTGCCAGTAGTGTTCACGGGGGCAATCAGCCCCAGCATTTT. Encoded protein: CASSVHGGNQPQHF.

This rearrangement joins TRBV19 to TRBJ1-4; possible D gene TRBD1, 6 bases. The CDR3 is made up of 15 amino acids. Germline V gene sequence: CDR1 LNHDA, CDR2 SQIVND (reference sequence). Trimming pared 3 bases from V and 13 bases from J, leaving 21 bases between. The CDR3 coding sequence is TGTGCCAGTAGTATCGCTTGGCAGGGGTTTGGGGGACTGTTTTTT. Translating it yields CASSIAWQGFGGLFF. Full variable domain (remainder filled in from reference TRBV19 and TRBJ1-4): DGGITQSPKYLFRKEGQNVTLSCEQNLNHDAMYWYRQDPGQGLRLIYYSQIVNDFQKGDIAEGYSVSREKKESFPLTVTSAQKNPTAFYLCASSIAWQGFGGLFFGSGTQLSVL.

The genes are TRBV12-3 or TRBV12-4 and TRBJ1-5; D not resolved. The CDR3 runs 13 residues. The V end lost 2 bases, the J end lost 0 bases, and 2 bases lay between the germline ends. This chain's CDR3 is CASSLNSNQPQHF. CDR3 sequence (DNA): TGTGCCAGCAGTTTAAATAGCAATCAGCCCCAGCATTTT.

V and J are TRBV11-2 and TRBJ2-3, with 9 bases lining up with TRBD2. The CDR3 totals 16 residues. From germline, CDR1 is SGHAT and CDR2 FQNNGV. V lost 5 bases and J lost 2; bases outside the gene matches: 8. The CDR3 nucleotides read TGTGCCAGCAGCCTCATCCGCGGGGGGGACACAGATACGCAGTATTTT. Its translation is CASSLIRGGDTDTQYF.

The V gene is TRBV7-6, the J gene TRBJ2-5; 9 bases match TRBD1. CDR3 length equals 15 residues. V shed 5 bases and J 4 bases; nucleotides not matched to a gene: 8. The V gene's germline CDR1 is SGHVS and CDR2 FNYEAQ. CDR3: CASSQSGTGLETQYF. The DNA of the CDR3 is TGTGCCAGCAGCCAATCCGGGACAGGGTTAGAGACCCAGTACTTC. Full variable domain (outside the CDR3, taken from reference TRBV7-6 and TRBJ2-5): GAGVSQSPRYKVTKRGQDVALRCDPISGHVSLYWYRQALGQGPEFLTYFNYEAQQDKSGLPNDRFSAERPEGSISTLTIQRTEQRDSAMYRCASSQSGTGLETQYFGPGTRLLVL.

This chain links TRBV20-1 with TRBJ1-1, with D uncertain. CDR3 length equals 11 residues. Trimming took off 3 bases at V and 4 bases at J, with 6 bases between the two ends. Germline lookup yields CDR1 DFQATT and CDR2 SNEGSKA (reference sequence). As DNA, the CDR3 is TGCAGTGCTAGCAAGGGCACTGAAGCTTTCTTT. Amino acids: CSASKGTEAFF.

The chain recombines TRBV7-9 with TRBJ1-1; 7 positions agree with TRBD1. Germline values: CDR1 SEHNR, CDR2 FQNEAQ (reference sequence). CDR3 length: 13 residues. J lost 3 bases, V lost 5 bases, and 3 bases had no gene match. The CDR3 spells CASSPTGHTEAFF. The DNA for the CDR3 is TGTGCCAGCAGCCCGACAGGGCACACTGAAGCTTTCTTT.

The gene calls are TRBV30 and TRBJ2-1, with D possibly being TRBD1 or TRBD2 (5 bases each). V was pared by 1 base and J by 2 bases, with 6 bases between. Germline assignment: CDR1 GTSNPN and CDR2 SVGIG (reference sequence). This CDR3 contains 13 residues. Here the CDR3 reads CAWSGDAYNEQFF. The DNA of the CDR3 is TGTGCCTGGAGTGGGGACGCCTACAATGAGCAGTTCTTC.